The clone carrying this T cell receptor (beta chain) was seen a single time. Its specificity is not known. PBMC samples from each donor numbered at least one pre-ART and at least two post-ART. The assay, immunoSEQ v3.0, was run at survey level. Here immunoSEQ multiplex PCR was the method, and the copy in TCRdb shows in-frame clones only, minus some. The data show tens of thousands of clones, under 90% seen once. The sample belongs to a study of long-term antiretroviral therapy in people with HIV. Study-wide results and limits: Nothing was known about ART adherence, viral resistance or changes in therapy.

CDR3 length equals 19 residues. Per germline, CDR1 SGHAT and CDR2 FQDESV (reference sequence). Between the trimmed V and J ends, which lost 1 base and 0 bases, there was a span of 19 bases. J is TRBJ2-4 and V is TRBV11-1, with unresolved D. The sequencing here drew on unsorted PBMCs, taken 0.5 years before starting antiretroviral therapy. The clonotype was recovered from a man aged 40-49 years with HIV. The CDR3 nucleotides are TGTGCCAGCAGCTTAGGTCTTTGGTCAGGCGACCTAGCCAAAAACATTCAGTACTTC. Translated, it gives CASSLGLWSGDLAKNIQYF.